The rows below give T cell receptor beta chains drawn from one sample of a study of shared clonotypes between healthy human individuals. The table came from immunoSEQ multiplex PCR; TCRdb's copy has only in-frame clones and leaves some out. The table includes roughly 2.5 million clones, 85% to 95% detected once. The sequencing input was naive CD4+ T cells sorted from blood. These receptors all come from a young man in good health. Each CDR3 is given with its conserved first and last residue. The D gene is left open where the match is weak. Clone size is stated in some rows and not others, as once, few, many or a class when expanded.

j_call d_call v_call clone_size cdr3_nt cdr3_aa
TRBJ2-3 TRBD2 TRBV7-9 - TGTGCCAGCAGCTTAGCCCGGGGACTAGCGGCGTTAGGAGATACGCAGTATTTT CASSLARGLAALGDTQYF
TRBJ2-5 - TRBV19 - TGTGCCAGTAGTCCCATTGGGGAGACCCAGTACTTC CASSPIGETQYF
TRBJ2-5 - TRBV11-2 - TGTGCCAGCAGCTTCGGTGGGGATCAAGAGACCCAGTACTTC CASSFGGDQETQYF
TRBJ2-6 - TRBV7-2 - TGTGCCAGCAGCTCGCGCTCTGGGGCCAACGTCCTGACTTTC CASSSRSGANVLTF
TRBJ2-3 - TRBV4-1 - TGCGCCAGCAGCGGTCAACCTTGGACAGACACAGATACGCAGTATTTT CASSGQPWTDTDTQYF
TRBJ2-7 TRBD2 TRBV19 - TGTGCCAGTGGTTACCGTGGCGGGAGTGACGAGCAGTACTTC CASGYRGGSDEQYF
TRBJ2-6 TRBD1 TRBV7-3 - TGTGCCAGCAGCTCGAACAGGGGGCCCGGGGCCAACGTCCTGACTTTC CASSSNRGPGANVLTF
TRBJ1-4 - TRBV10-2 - TGCGCCAGCAGGGCCGGGACGGGGAATGAAAAACTGTTTTTT CASRAGTGNEKLFF
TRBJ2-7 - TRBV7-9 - TGTGCCAGCAGCTTACGGCAGGAGAACTACGAGCAGTACTTC CASSLRQENYEQYF
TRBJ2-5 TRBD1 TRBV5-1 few TGCGCCAGCAGCGCCGGGACAGGGAAAGAGACCCAGTACTTC CASSAGTGKETQYF
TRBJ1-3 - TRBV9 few TGTGCCAGCAGCGCCACTCCTGGGACGGGAAACACCATATATTTT CASSATPGTGNTIYF
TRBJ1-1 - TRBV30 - TGTGCCTGGAGTTCTGCGCCAGATCTGAACACTGAAGCTTTCTTT CAWSSAPDLNTEAFF
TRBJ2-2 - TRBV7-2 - TGTGCCAGCAGCTTAAGGAGCACCGGGGAGCTGTTTTTT CASSLRSTGELFF
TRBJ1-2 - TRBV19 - TGTGCCAGTAGTATAGATCTATTGGCAGGCAGTGGCTACACCTTC CASSIDLLAGSGYTF
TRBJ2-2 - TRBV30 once TGTGCCTGGAGTGTACGGACGAACACCGGGGAGCTGTTTTTT CAWSVRTNTGELFF
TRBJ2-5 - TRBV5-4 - TGTGCCAGCAGCTTTTCCCAAGAGACCCAGTACTTC CASSFSQETQYF
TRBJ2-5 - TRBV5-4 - TGTGCCAGCAGCCGGAGCGGGGAGACCCAGTACTTC CASSRSGETQYF